Below, 24 T cell receptor beta chains from the same sample are listed, as sequenced in a study of vaccination and CD4 T cells after COVID-19. The Oncomine TCR Beta short-read assay was applied to DNA of cultured CD4+ T cells. One entry per CDR3 protein, called by TCRdb with MiXCR from the PCR reads. The sample includes about 11,000 distinct CDR3 sequences, under 85% of them seen just once. Treatment of the sample: approximately 9-day PBMC culture with coronavirus spike peptide pools or control peptides (ViraFEST assay). These receptors have no known antigen. Sequenced sample: CD4+ T cells from blood, cultured in vitro. These receptors were collected from a human donor who had recovered from COVID-19.

This clonotype was observed a few times. The chain employs TRBV7-8 and TRBJ1-5; 8 bases line up with TRBD1. In germline, CDR1 is SGHVS, CDR2 FQNEAQ. J gave up 2 bases and V 2 bases, and 8 bases lay outside the gene matches. The CDR3 contains 17 residues. For the CDR3, the DNA is TGTGCCAGCAGCTTACCCCGGACAGGGCGAGGCAATCAGCCCCAGCATTTT. It translates to CASSLPRTGRGNQPQHF.

The gene calls are TRBV27 and TRBJ1-1; D remains ambiguous. The CDR3 contains 13 residues. CDR1 and CDR2 from the germline V gene are MNHEY and SMNVEV (reference sequence). The V end lost 2 bases, the J end lost 8 bases, and 12 bases lay between the germline ends. CDR3 bases: TGTGCCAGCAGTTTACGGGCGCTGACGGAAGCTTTCTTT. This gives the protein CASSLRALTEAFF.

The chain couples TRBV6-4 to TRBJ1-2; D unresolved. Germline V lookup: CDR1 MRHNA, CDR2 SNTAGT. The ends were cut back, 3 bases at V and 4 bases at J, with 6 bases in the middle. CDR3 size: 12 residues. The CDR3 DNA reads TGTGCCAGCAGTGATCCCGTCTATGGCTACACCTTC. Its protein product is CASSDPVYGYTF.

The J gene is TRBJ1-1, the V gene TRBV20-1; D gene unclear. The CDR3 sequence is 13 residues long. V was cut by 7 bases and J by 0 bases, with 12 bases left in between. Germline-derived CDR1 and CDR2 are DFQATT and SNEGSKA (reference sequence). The CDR3 reads CSGEQQLNTEAFF. In DNA, the CDR3 is TGCAGTGGTGAACAGCAATTGAACACTGAAGCTTTCTTT.

The V call is TRBV20-1, the J call TRBJ1-1; D is unclear. The CDR3 consists of 13 residues. V shed 5 bases and J shed 3 bases, with 13 bases lying between them. The germline CDR1 and CDR2 sequences are DFQATT and SNEGSKA (reference sequence). The DNA for the CDR3 is TGCAGTGCTCCTCCTCAAGCTCACACTGAAGCTTTCTTT. This gives the protein CSAPPQAHTEAFF.

V gene TRBV4-3 combines with J gene TRBJ2-4; D possibly corresponds to TRBD1 (5 bases). CDR1 is LGHNA and CDR2 is YSLEER in the germline V gene. This CDR3 spans 14 amino acids. The germline V and J ends were trimmed by 1 base and 9 bases, with 13 bases remaining between them. CDR3 in amino acids: CASSQGPTDGIQYF. In DNA form, the CDR3 reads TGCGCCAGCAGCCAAGGTCCGACAGATGGCATTCAGTACTTC.

The chain couples TRBV20-1 to TRBJ1-5; TRBD1 might be the D (6 bases). Germline V gene data show CDR1 as DFQATT and CDR2 as SNEGSKA (reference sequence). There are 13 residues in the CDR3. This chain's CDR3 is CGGARQAAGPQHF. As DNA, the CDR3 is TGCGGGGGGGCCAGACAGGCAGCAGGACCCCAGCATTTT.

This sequence joins TRBV7-8 and TRBJ2-7, with a tentative D call TRBD2 (5 bases). Germline CDR1 and CDR2: SGHVS and FQNEAQ. The length of the CDR3 is 15 residues. The V end was cut by 5 bases, the J end by 5 bases, with 19 bases between. The CDR3 reads CASSLISEASHEQYF. The CDR3 coding sequence is TGTGCCAGCAGCCTCATATCGGAGGCCTCGCACGAGCAGTACTTC.

A note on this clonotype: Compared with germline, one end of the junction differs, possibly owing to a read error. The gene calls are TRBV20-1 and TRBJ1-5, with 7 bases lining up with TRBD1. Germline CDR1 DFQATT, CDR2 SNEGSKA (reference sequence). The length of the CDR3 is 17 residues. The CDR3 DNA sequence: TGCAGTGCTAGAGCCCCCCGACAGGGACGATCAATCAGGAGCCAGCGTTTT. As protein: CSARAPRQGRSIRSQRF.

This clonotype was observed a single time. The rearrangement uses TRBV24-1 and TRBJ2-3, with 11 nucleotides matching TRBD1. The ends lost 3 bases at V and 0 bases at J; junction bases unmatched: 7. CDR1 KGHDR and CDR2 SFDVKD come from the germline V gene. CDR3 length equals 18 residues. The chain's CDR3 is CATSDTDRDRGSTDTQYF. CDR3 sequence (DNA): TGTGCCACCAGTGATACGGACCGGGACAGGGGGAGCACAGATACGCAGTATTTT.

CDR3 bases: TGCGCCAGCAGCTTCCACTACGAGCAGTACTTC. Protein sequence: CASSFHYEQYF. The chain is built from TRBV5-1 and TRBJ2-7; unclear D gene. Trimming took 2 bases from V and 3 from J, leaving 3 bases between them. CDR1 SGHRS and CDR2 YFSETQ come from the germline V gene. CDR3 size: 11 residues. The full variable domain, rest sourced from reference TRBV5-1 and TRBJ2-7, is KAGVTQTPRYLIKTRGQQVTLSCSPISGHRSVSWYQQTPGQGLQFLFEYFSETQRNKGNFPGRFSGRQFSNSRSEMNVSTLELGDSALYLCASSFHYEQYFGPGTRLTVT.

The V call is TRBV28, the J call TRBJ1-2, with TRBD1 as a possible D gene (6 bases). Trimming removed 6 bases from V and 0 bases from J, with 14 bases in between. Per germline, CDR1 MDHEN and CDR2 SYDVKM. The CDR3 covers 15 residues. CDR3 nucleotides: TGTGCCAGCAGCCCTGGACAGTTAGCTAACTATGGCTACACCTTC. It encodes CASSPGQLANYGYTF.

The count of this clonotype is one. CDR3 bases: TGTGCCAGCAGCCCTGTTTCGGGGAGTAGCCACGAGCAGTACTTC. It yields the protein CASSPVSGSSHEQYF. This rearrangement joins TRBV4-2 to TRBJ2-7, with D tentatively TRBD2 (5 bases). In germline, CDR1 is LGHNA, CDR2 YNFKEQ. The V end was cut by 4 bases, the J end by 5 bases, with 18 bases between. The CDR3 is made up of 15 amino acids.

The rearrangement uses TRBV24-1 and TRBJ1-5, with a possible D match to TRBD1 (5 bases). V lost 5 bases to trimming and J lost 7 bases, with 14 bases between them. The CDR3 length is 14 residues. CDR1 and CDR2 (germline): KGHDR, SFDVKD. Written as DNA, the CDR3 is TGTGCCACCAGTGGGGCGGGGCGGAAGCAGCCCCAGCATTTT. Residues: CATSGAGRKQPQHF.

A few counts support this clonotype. The CDR3 is CSGKRGQESGNTIYF. Here the CDR3 DNA reads TGCAGCGGTAAAAGGGGGCAAGAGTCTGGAAACACCATATATTTT. V gene TRBV29-1 combines with J gene TRBJ1-3; 7 positions match TRBD1. This CDR3 region has 15 residues. With 7 bases clipped from V and 1 base from J, the junction kept 10 bases outside the gene matches. Germline V gives CDR1 SQVTM, CDR2 ANQGSEA.

This clonotype was seen only a few times. V usage is TRBV6-1 and J usage is TRBJ1-2; D might be TRBD1 (5 bases). The V end lost 7 bases, the J end lost 2 bases, and 11 bases lay between the germline ends. This CDR3 spans 13 amino acids. Germline loops: CDR1 MNHNS, CDR2 SASEGT. DNA for the CDR3: TGTGCCAGCACCACGGGGGGGAACTATGGCTACACCTTC. This codes for CASTTGGNYGYTF.

The chain combines TRBV28 with TRBJ1-2; 8 nucleotides match TRBD1. Trimming took 2 bases from V and 8 from J; bases not matched to a gene: 13. Germline lookup yields CDR1 MDHEN and CDR2 SYDVKM. The CDR3 spans 16 residues. CDR3 residues: CASSLGQGATSKGYTF. The CDR3 bases are TGTGCCAGCAGTTTAGGACAGGGAGCCACGTCGAAGGGCTACACCTTC.

The V and J genes are TRBV11-3 and TRBJ2-7; 10 nucleotides align to TRBD2. The J call may be wrong; the DNA end is better matched by TRBJ2-1. CDR3 size: 16 residues. Looked up from germline, CDR1 is SGHNT and CDR2 is YENEEA. The CDR3 sequence: CASSIRAGGSLDEQFF. The DNA of the CDR3 is TGTGCCAGCAGCATAAGAGCGGGAGGGTCTCTCGATGAGCAGTTCTTC.

This clonotype ranks as large (0.1 to 1%). V usage is TRBV20-1 and J usage is TRBJ1-2, with D possibly TRBD1 on 6 matching bases. This CDR3 has 13 amino acids. Trimming cost V 5 bases and J 0 bases, with 10 bases left between them. Germline-derived CDR1 and CDR2 are DFQATT and SNEGSKA (reference sequence). The CDR3 sequence: CSAAGVANYGYTF. CDR3 nucleotide sequence: TGCAGTGCTGCAGGGGTGGCTAACTATGGCTACACCTTC.

This rearrangement joins TRBV7-9 to TRBJ1-1; the match to TRBD1 covers 10 bases. This CDR3 comprises 16 residues. V was clipped by 5 bases and J by 5 bases; unmatched bases: 11. Germline loops: CDR1 SEHNR, CDR2 FQNEAQ (reference sequence). CDR3 in DNA: TGTGCCAGCAGCGCCCATCCCGGGACAGGGGAGACTGAAGCTTTCTTT. As protein: CASSAHPGTGETEAFF.

This chain connects TRBV6-5 to TRBJ1-1; D call uncertain. This CDR3 is 13 amino acids long. V was shortened by 4 bases and J by 1 base, with 7 bases between the two germline ends. The V gene's germline CDR1 is MNHEY and CDR2 SVGAGI. The CDR3 sequence: CASSWLQNTEAFF. As DNA, the CDR3 is TGTGCCAGCAGTTGGTTACAGAACACTGAAGCTTTCTTT.

This chain links TRBV10-1 with TRBJ2-7; perhaps TRBD1 as D (5 bases). V was trimmed by 0 bases and J by 12 bases, leaving 12 bases between them. The V gene's germline CDR1 is WNHNN and CDR2 SYGVQD (reference sequence). The CDR3 sequence is 12 residues long. CDR3 sequence: CASSESTGIRYF. The CDR3 region has the DNA TGCGCCAGCAGTGAGTCTACAGGAATTCGGTACTTC.

The chain combines TRBV20-1 with TRBJ2-1; 7 bases line up with TRBD2. The germline V gene has CDR1 DFQATT and CDR2 SNEGSKA (reference sequence). The CDR3 runs to 12 residues. DNA of the CDR3: TGCAGGCGGGCTAGCGGTCACAATGAGCAGTTCTTC. As protein: CRRASGHNEQFF.

The V and J genes are TRBV5-4 and TRBJ2-7, with 11 bases that match TRBD2. V lost 5 bases, J lost 7 bases, and 8 bases stayed unmatched. This CDR3 has 14 amino acids. Germline CDR1 is SGHNT and CDR2 is YYREEE (reference sequence). The CDR3 DNA is TGTGCCAGCAGAATAGCGGGAGGGCGGCAGGAGCAGTACTTC. Its translation: CASRIAGGRQEQYF.